What follows are 25 T cell receptor beta chains derived from one specimen sequenced in a study of blood T cells in healthy people across ages (dated by TCRdb to the mid-2010s). Library construction relied on 5' RACE. The reads were generated on an Illumina HiSeq 2500. A second PCR of roughly 6 to 11 cycles was performed with a sample-barcoded 5' primer and a J-beta primer mix. TCRdb itself trimmed the public reads at Q25 with fastp, ran MiXCR and retained productive beta chains. Entries are consolidated by CDR3 protein sequence, retaining the most common genes and DNA. The sample table holds about 1.5 million distinct CDR3 sequences, of which under 55% were seen once. 4% of the sample is held by the ten biggest clonotypes. Specimen: blood. Receptors originate from a woman between 18 and 29 years old in good health.

This clonotype was detected a few times. The V call is TRBV11-2, the J call TRBJ2-7; 7 bases are a match to TRBD2. V dropped 1 base and J dropped 0; count of bases not matched to a gene: 12. The CDR3 has 18 amino acids. Per germline, CDR1 SGHAT and CDR2 FQNNGV. This chain's CDR3 is CASSLGVMGLQNSYEQYF. The CDR3 bases are TGTGCCAGCAGCTTAGGGGTGATGGGACTACAAAACTCCTACGAGCAGTACTTC. Variable domain in full (rest from reference TRBV11-2 and TRBJ2-7): EAGVAQSPRYKIIEKRQSVAFWCNPISGHATLYWYQQILGQGPKLLIQFQNNGVVDDSQLPKDRFSAERLKGVDSTLKIQPAKLEDSAVYLCASSLGVMGLQNSYEQYFGPGTRLTVT.

This clonotype was observed a handful of times. The chain carries TRBV4-1 and TRBJ1-2; 10 bases align to TRBD1. The V gene's germline CDR1 is MGHRA and CDR2 YSYEKL. The CDR3 sequence is 15 residues long. Trimming removed 4 bases from V and 3 bases from J; junction bases left unmatched: 5. The CDR3 spells CASSLRQGADYGYTF. CDR3 nucleotide sequence: TGCGCCAGCAGCCTCAGACAGGGGGCAGACTATGGCTACACCTTC.

The sample holds a few counts of this clonotype. V is TRBV20-1 and J is TRBJ1-1, with D possibly being TRBD1 (5 bases). The CDR3 totals 15 residues. Germline loops: CDR1 DFQATT, CDR2 SNEGSKA (reference sequence). The ends were cut back, 5 bases at V and 1 base at J, with 17 bases in the middle. DNA for the CDR3: TGCAGTGCTCCTCAACAAGGGAGGGGGAACACTGAAGCTTTCTTT. Translation: CSAPQQGRGNTEAFF.

This chain joins TRBV20-1 and TRBJ2-3, with TRBD2 identical over 8 bases. Germline V gene data show CDR1 as DFQATT and CDR2 as SNEGSKA (reference sequence). There are 13 residues in the CDR3. The CDR3 DNA sequence: TGCAGCGTCGGGGGGGGATACACAGATACGCAGTATTTT. It translates to CSVGGGYTDTQYF.

The rearrangement joins TRBV27 to TRBJ2-3, with a weak D call TRBD2 (5 bases). The V gene lost 7 bases and the J gene lost 4 bases, with 12 bases spanning the gap. The CDR3 has 13 amino acids. Germline V CDR1 and CDR2: MNHEY, SMNVEV (reference sequence). CDR3 coding DNA: TGTGCCAGCACCCTCTTGGGAGCAGATACGCAGTATTTT. This gives the protein CASTLLGADTQYF.

This chain connects TRBV28 to TRBJ2-5, with 7 bases aligning to TRBD1. Germline values: CDR1 MDHEN, CDR2 SYDVKM. There are 15 residues in the CDR3. Unmatched junction bases numbered 7, after V lost 4 bases and J lost 2 bases. The DNA of the CDR3 is TGTGCCAGCAGTTCGCCGTCCAGGGGGCAAGAGACCCAGTACTTC. Translating it yields CASSSPSRGQETQYF.

This chain joins TRBV11-2 and TRBJ2-1; D gene ambiguous. Per the germline V gene, CDR1 is SGHAT and CDR2 is FQNNGV. The CDR3 is made up of 11 amino acids. V shed 3 bases and J shed 9 bases, with 6 bases lying between them. The CDR3: CASSFSSEQFF. The CDR3 coding sequence is TGTGCCAGCAGCTTTAGCTCTGAGCAGTTCTTC. The full variable domain, its missing parts supplied by reference TRBV11-2 and TRBJ2-1, is EAGVAQSPRYKIIEKRQSVAFWCNPISGHATLYWYQQILGQGPKLLIQFQNNGVVDDSQLPKDRFSAERLKGVDSTLKIQPAKLEDSAVYLCASSFSSEQFFGPGTRLTVL.

The chain employs TRBV12-3 or TRBV12-4 and TRBJ1-2; D unresolved. With 3 bases removed from V and 4 bases from J, the gap between germline ends came to 12 bases. CDR3 size: 14 residues. The CDR3 sequence is CASSFYRSVYGYTF. In DNA form, the CDR3 reads TGTGCCAGCAGTTTCTACCGTTCTGTCTATGGCTACACCTTC.

V is TRBV20-1 and J is TRBJ2-5, with D tentatively TRBD2 (5 bases). Germline V gives CDR1 DFQATT, CDR2 SNEGSKA (reference sequence). The CDR3 runs to 14 residues. The V and J ends lost 1 base and 0 bases respectively, with 9 bases between them. The CDR3 nucleotides are TGCAGTGCTAGAGTAACGGGGTACCAAGAGACCCAGTACTTC. It yields the protein CSARVTGYQETQYF.

This clonotype occurred many times. The J gene is TRBJ2-4, the V gene TRBV29-1; D may be TRBD1 or TRBD2 (5 bases each). Between the trimmed V and J ends, which lost 4 bases and 5 bases, there was a span of 12 bases. Germline V lookup: CDR1 SQVTM, CDR2 ANQGSEA. CDR3 length: 13 residues. The CDR3 reads CSVVGAYQNIQYF. DNA for the CDR3: TGCAGCGTTGTCGGGGCGTACCAAAACATTCAGTACTTC.

This chain uses TRBV7-2 with TRBJ2-7; D is possibly TRBD1 (6 bases). CDR1 and CDR2 from the germline V gene are SGHTA and FQGNSA. V lost 5 bases and J 7 bases, leaving 12 bases between the germline ends. CDR3 length equals 12 residues. This chain's CDR3 is CASSRQVNEQYF. CDR3 bases: TGTGCCAGCAGCCGACAGGTTAATGAGCAGTACTTC.

As for this clonotype: A read error may be the cause here, since a much bigger clone is one base away. The chain carries TRBV12-3 or TRBV12-4 and TRBJ2-1, with TRBD2 matching 13 bases. The length of the CDR3 is 17 residues. CDR3 sequence (DNA): TGTGCCAGCAGCTCTACTAGCGGGAGGGCCCCCTACAGTGAGCAGTTCTTC. Translated: CASSSTSGRAPYSEQFF.

The chain is built from TRBV12-3 or TRBV12-4 and TRBJ2-7; D might be TRBD1 (6 bases). The CDR3 runs 13 residues. The V and J ends lost 5 bases and 3 bases respectively, with 11 bases between them. Here the CDR3 reads CASSVGGVYEQYF. The CDR3 DNA reads TGTGCCAGCAGTGTAGGGGGAGTCTACGAGCAGTACTTC.

A note on this clonotype: One end of the junction does not line up with germline, which may come from a read error. The rearrangement uses TRBV28 and TRBJ2-1; D unresolved. CDR3 size: 15 residues. Germline V lookup: CDR1 MDHEN, CDR2 SYDVKM. The chain's CDR3 is CACSLHRPPYNEQFF. CDR3 DNA sequence: TGTGCCTGCAGTTTGCATAGGCCCCCCTACAATGAGCAGTTCTTC.

The chain combines TRBV7-9 with TRBJ1-1; D possibly corresponds to TRBD1 (6 bases). Germline-derived CDR1 and CDR2 are SEHNR and FQNEAQ (reference sequence). V was cut by 5 bases and J by 3 bases, with 10 bases left in between. The CDR3 spans 13 residues. The CDR3 is CASSVKGDTEAFF. In DNA form, the CDR3 reads TGTGCCAGCAGCGTAAAGGGGGACACTGAAGCTTTCTTT.

The chain uses TRBV12-3 or TRBV12-4 and TRBJ2-7; possible D gene TRBD1, 5 bases. Trimming pared 3 bases from V and 5 bases from J, leaving 11 bases between. The CDR3 runs 13 residues. CDR3 in DNA: TGTGCCAGCAGTTTGTCAGGGAACAACGAGCAGTACTTC. Translation: CASSLSGNNEQYF.

V usage is TRBV7-9 and J usage is TRBJ1-6; 9 bases map to TRBD1. There are 17 residues in the CDR3. Germline V gives CDR1 SEHNR, CDR2 FQNEAQ (reference sequence). Trimming took 5 bases from V and 2 from J; bases not matched to a gene: 7. CDR3 protein: CASSPGRQGAYNSPLHF. The CDR3 nucleotides are TGTGCCAGCAGCCCCGGCCGACAGGGGGCCTATAATTCACCCCTCCACTTT. Filled out from reference TRBV7-9 and TRBJ1-6, the complete variable domain reads DTGVSQNPRHKITKRGQNVTFRCDPISEHNRLYWYRQTLGQGPEFLTYFQNEAQLEKSRLLSDRFSAERPKGSFSTLEIQRTEQGDSAMYLCASSPGRQGAYNSPLHFGNGTRLTVT.

This clonotype occurred a few times. CDR3 DNA: TGTGCCAGCTTAAGCGGGTTGAGCACAGATACGCAGTATTTT. This gives the protein CASLSGLSTDTQYF. The chain recombines TRBV12-3 or TRBV12-4 with TRBJ2-3; D is possibly TRBD2 (6 bases). Trimming took off 8 bases at V and 0 bases at J, with 12 bases between the two ends. The CDR3 extends over 14 amino acids.

V usage is TRBV4-1 and J usage is TRBJ2-7; TRBD2 is a possible D gene (5 bases). CDR3 length: 14 residues. Looked up from germline, CDR1 is MGHRA and CDR2 is YSYEKL. The V end lost 2 bases, the J end lost 0 bases, and 8 bases lay between the germline ends. This CDR3 is CASSQNRGSYEQYF. CDR3 DNA: TGCGCCAGCAGCCAAAACCGGGGCTCCTACGAGCAGTACTTC.

The chain has TRBV24-1 and TRBJ1-1; TRBD1 is a possible D gene (5 bases). The CDR3 is 13 amino acids. CDR1 and CDR2 (germline): KGHDR, SFDVKD. With 4 bases removed from V and 6 bases from J, the gap between germline ends came to 11 bases. This CDR3 reads CATSDSGKPEAFF. Written as DNA, the CDR3 is TGTGCCACCAGTGACTCAGGGAAACCTGAAGCTTTCTTT.

This chain links TRBV7-2 with TRBJ1-4, with no clear D. The V end was cut by 0 bases, the J end by 0 bases, with 5 bases between. Germline assignment: CDR1 SGHTA and CDR2 FQGNSA. CDR3 length equals 15 residues. CDR3 loop: CASSLARATNEKLFF. The CDR3 DNA reads TGTGCCAGCAGCTTAGCGCGTGCAACTAATGAAAAACTGTTTTTT.

This clonotype was recorded a few times. The chain combines TRBV4-2 with TRBJ2-1; D not resolved. Germline values: CDR1 LGHNA, CDR2 YNFKEQ. CDR3 length: 12 amino acids. Trimming removed 1 base from V and 10 bases from J, with 8 bases in between. CDR3 sequence reads: CASSQGHGEQFF. The DNA for the CDR3 is TGTGCCAGCAGCCAAGGGCACGGCGAGCAGTTCTTC.

The chain employs TRBV6-2 or TRBV6-3 and TRBJ1-1; a possible D gene is TRBD1 (5 bases). The CDR3 has 13 amino acids. From germline, CDR1 is MNHEY and CDR2 SVGEGT. Trimming took off 2 bases at V and 7 bases at J, with 11 bases between the two ends. The CDR3 coding sequence is TGTGCCAGCAGTTACCCGGGACTGTTTGAAGCTTTCTTT. Protein product: CASSYPGLFEAFF.

The chain uses TRBV12-3 or TRBV12-4 and TRBJ2-6; D is ambiguous. Trimming removed 10 bases from V and 0 bases from J, with 13 bases in between. CDR3 length equals 15 residues. The CDR3, as DNA: TGTGCCACTTTCTTAAGCAGCTCTGGGGCCAACGTCCTGACTTTC. It translates to CATFLSSSGANVLTF.

CDR3 residues: CASSLVTSGGPTDTQYF. CDR3 coding DNA: TGCGCCAGCAGCTTGGTGACTAGCGGGGGGCCCACAGATACGCAGTATTTT. V gene TRBV5-1 combines with J gene TRBJ2-3, with 13 bases aligning to TRBD2. After removal of 0 bases from V and 2 bases from J, the junction contained 3 bases not matched to a gene. The CDR3 runs to 17 residues. The germline gives CDR1 SGHRS, CDR2 YFSETQ.